This T cell receptor (beta chain) emerged from a study of blood T cell repertoires in COVID-19. This clone occurred a few times. The protocol was immunoSEQ multiplex PCR, while the TCRdb copy is restricted to in-frame clones and leaves out a portion. The sample has approximately 100,000 clones, 65% to 80% seen once. The CDR3 runs 18 residues. V lost 4 bases and J lost 2; bases outside the gene matches: 10. Germline CDR1 and CDR2: LGHNT and FRNRAP. Sequenced: peripheral blood. The clonotype was recovered from a man aged 70-80 years with active or convalescent COVID-19. This chain uses TRBV12-5 with TRBJ2-3, with TRBD2 identical over 12 bases. The CDR3 loop reads CASGSPRLAGANTDTQYF. DNA for the CDR3: TGTGCTAGTGGTTCACCCAGACTAGCGGGAGCGAACACAGATACGCAGTATTTT.